This T cell receptor beta chain was observed in a study of cytomegalovirus exposure and HLA in healthy donors. With regard to this clone: As yet, its antigen is unknown.

V was clipped by 3 bases and J by 3 bases, with 11 bases between them. Germline-derived CDR1 and CDR2 are MNHEY and SVGAGI. The CDR3 is 14 amino acids. Study outcomes and limitations: The study dropped some indistinguishable V segments, TRBV6-2 and TRBV6-3 among them. An analysis was carried out at a later point. It showed that HLA-associated TCR beta chains were more clonally expanded than equally common non-associated chains.

With 60 Vbeta and 13 Jbeta primers, the PCR was carried out. Produced via immunoSEQ multiplex PCR; TCRdb's table is partial and in-frame only. This table lists 70,000 to 100,000 clones. Sequencing was done on a sample of PBMCs. This clonotype originated in a girl aged 10 to 17 in good health and CMV-seropositive. This chain connects TRBV6-5 to TRBJ1-2; tentative D call: TRBD1 (5 bases). The DNA of the CDR3 is TGTGCCAGCAGTTATTACGACAGCGACTATGGCTACACCTTC. Translating gives CASSYYDSDYGYTF.